These 31 T cell receptor beta chains share one sample of origin, sequenced in a study of radiation and T cells in renal cell carcinoma. Described time point: blood 4 weeks post-SBRT, at nephrectomy. Treatment: 15 Gy SBRT to primary tumor, nephrectomy 4 weeks later. Assay: immunoSEQ multiplex PCR; the TCRdb copy retains only in-frame clones and omits some. Of around 180,000 clones in the sample, less than 90% were seen once. The specimen comprised blood, sampled from a patient whose treatment included radiotherapy and nephrectomy. These receptors were taken from a woman aged 50 to 60 with renal cell carcinoma.

J is TRBJ2-3 and V is TRBV9; D may be TRBD2 (6 bases). The CDR3 has 14 residues. Trimming removed 4 bases from V and 4 bases from J, with 13 bases in between. Germline values: CDR1 SGDLS, CDR2 YYNGEE. CDR3 in amino acids: CASSPWGGADTQYF. CDR3 nucleotide sequence: TGTGCCAGCAGCCCCTGGGGAGGCGCAGATACGCAGTATTTT.

A single count supports this clone. In the same sample, other DNA sequences code for this CDR3. This sequence joins TRBV7-3 and TRBJ2-2; the match to TRBD1 covers 8 bases. Germline V gene lookup returns CDR1 SGHTA and CDR2 FQGTGA. The CDR3 has 15 residues. The ends lost 4 bases at V and 3 bases at J; junction bases unmatched: 4. The CDR3 DNA reads as TGTGCCAGCAGCTCTACAGGGGGAGACACCGGGGAGCTGTTTTTT. Its protein is CASSSTGGDTGELFF.

This chain uses TRBV6-1 with TRBJ1-6; no clear D gene. Trimming removed 0 bases from V and 9 bases from J, with 15 bases in between. The CDR3 runs 16 residues. CDR1 is MNHNS and CDR2 is SASEGT in the germline V gene. CDR3 in DNA: TGTGCCAGCAGTGAAGCCGGACTGGCTTACAGTTCACCCCTCCACTTT. Translated: CASSEAGLAYSSPLHF.

CDR3 nucleotide sequence: TGCGCCAGCAGCCTCGGCGGGGGTCGGGGGCCCACAGATACGCAGTATTTT. As protein: CASSLGGGRGPTDTQYF. The V gene is TRBV5-1, the J gene TRBJ2-3; possibly TRBD2 for D (7 bases). V lost 4 bases, J lost 2 bases, and 20 bases lay in between. CDR3 length: 17 residues. Germline-derived CDR1 and CDR2 are SGHRS and YFSETQ.

V is TRBV7-7 and J is TRBJ1-3; D ambiguous. The CDR3 length is 13 residues. The V gene's germline CDR1 is SSHAT and CDR2 FNYEAQ (reference sequence). In nucleotides, the CDR3 is TGTGCTAGCGCCCCTTCCTCTGGAAACACCATATATTTT. Amino acids: CASAPSSGNTIYF.

The rearrangement joins TRBV6-5 to TRBJ2-3, with 10 bases identical to TRBD1. Germline V gives CDR1 MNHEY, CDR2 SVGAGI. J gave up 4 bases and V 0 bases, and 1 base lay outside the gene matches. There are 15 residues in the CDR3. CDR3 residues: CASSYSTGGPDTQYF. For the CDR3, the DNA is TGTGCCAGCAGTTACTCGACAGGGGGCCCAGATACGCAGTATTTT.

The rearrangement links TRBV11-2 to TRBJ1-1, with D possibly being TRBD1 (5 bases). The CDR3 has 12 residues. Germline V CDR1 and CDR2: SGHAT, FQNNGV. V gave up 1 base and J gave up 10 bases, with 10 bases separating them. The CDR3 protein is CASSLAHGGAFF. The CDR3 DNA follows: TGTGCCAGCAGCTTAGCCCATGGGGGAGCTTTCTTT.

DNA of the CDR3: TGTGCCAGCAACTTCCATAAACGGACTGTTTTCAGGGCCTACGAGCAGTACTTC. Protein product: CASNFHKRTVFRAYEQYF. The chain is built from TRBV7-2 and TRBJ2-7; D may match TRBD1 or TRBD2 (5 bases each). The CDR3 totals 18 residues. Trimming left V 7 bases short and J 2 bases short, with 27 bases between. Germline V gene lookup returns CDR1 SGHTA and CDR2 FQGNSA.

The rearrangement uses TRBV7-2 and TRBJ2-7; the D gene is possibly TRBD2 (6 bases). CDR3 length: 12 amino acids. The germline V and J ends were trimmed by 1 base and 12 bases, with 13 bases remaining between them. Germline loops: CDR1 SGHTA, CDR2 FQGNSA. The CDR3 loop reads CASSLVEGLRYF. The CDR3 bases are TGTGCCAGCAGCTTAGTAGAGGGACTTCGGTACTTC. The whole variable domain, remainder taken from reference TRBV7-2 and TRBJ2-7, is GAGVSQSPSNKVTEKGKDVELRCDPISGHTALYWYRQSLGQGLEFLIYFQGNSAPDKSGLPSDRFSAERTGGSVSTLTIQRTQQEDSAVYLCASSLVEGLRYFGPGTRLTVT.

The chain employs TRBV7-9 and TRBJ2-7; no definite D call. The CDR3 has 13 residues. Germline-derived CDR1 and CDR2 are SEHNR and FQNEAQ (reference sequence). V was clipped by 1 base and J by 3 bases, with 7 bases between them. The CDR3 DNA reads TGTGCCAGCAGCTTAGAGACGAACTACGAGCAGTACTTC. This translates into CASSLETNYEQYF. Full variable domain (remainder filled in from reference TRBV7-9 and TRBJ2-7): DTGVSQNPRHKITKRGQNVTFRCDPISEHNRLYWYRQTLGQGPEFLTYFQNEAQLEKSRLLSDRFSAERPKGSFSTLEIQRTEQGDSAMYLCASSLETNYEQYFGPGTRLTVT.

The chain links TRBV21-1 to TRBJ2-6. TRBV21-1 is labeled a pseudogene. The CDR3 length is 14 residues. This CDR3 reads CAVWESSGANVLTF. The DNA of the CDR3 is TGTGCCGTATGGGAATCCTCTGGGGCCAACGTCCTGACTTTC.

The V gene is TRBV12-5, the J gene TRBJ2-7; D may be TRBD1 (5 bases). With 0 bases removed from V and 2 bases from J, the gap between germline ends came to 17 bases. Germline CDR1 and CDR2: LGHNT and FRNRAP. This CDR3 contains 17 residues. The CDR3 is CASGLVQDEPNTYEQYF. Here the CDR3 DNA reads TGTGCTAGTGGTTTGGTACAGGACGAACCCAATACCTACGAGCAGTACTTC.

V gene TRBV4-1 combines with J gene TRBJ2-5, with TRBD2 identical over 7 bases. Germline CDR1 and CDR2: MGHRA and YSYEKL. The V segment lost 1 base and the J segment 5 bases; nucleotides outside the gene matches: 4. CDR3 length: 14 residues. The CDR3 protein is CASSQGEGYETQYF. DNA for the CDR3: TGCGCCAGCAGCCAAGGGGAGGGCTACGAGACCCAGTACTTC.

The rearrangement joins TRBV7-2 to TRBJ1-1; 7 bases line up with TRBD1. Germline values: CDR1 SGHTA, CDR2 FQGNSA. The CDR3 is made up of 14 amino acids. With V trimmed by 3 bases and J by 11 bases, 12 bases remained unmatched. The CDR3 sequence is CASSFSGETGLAFF. The CDR3 nucleotides are TGTGCCAGCAGCTTTAGTGGGGAGACAGGGTTGGCTTTCTTT.

This chain links TRBV7-9 with TRBJ1-3; unclear D gene. This CDR3 has 14 residues. Trimming stripped 3 bases from V and 2 bases from J, with 8 bases between. Germline V lookup: CDR1 SEHNR, CDR2 FQNEAQ (reference sequence). CDR3 residues: CASSLIETGNTIYF. CDR3 bases: TGTGCCAGCAGCTTGATAGAGACTGGAAACACCATATATTTT.

The chain has TRBV2 and TRBJ2-2, with D uncertain. Per germline, CDR1 SNHLY and CDR2 FYNNEI. The CDR3 runs to 12 residues. V gave up 5 bases and J gave up 7 bases, with 8 bases separating them. The CDR3 loop is CASSSPGGELFF. For the CDR3, the DNA is TGTGCCAGCAGTTCACCAGGCGGGGAGCTGTTTTTT. Based on the CDR3 plus reference TRBV2 and TRBJ2-2, the full variable domain is EPEVTQTPSHQVTQMGQEVILRCVPISNHLYFYWYRQILGQKVEFLVSFYNNEISEKSEIFDDQFSVERPDGSNFTLKIRSTKLEDSAMYFCASSSPGGELFFGEGSRLTVL.

This clone showed up just a few times. This rearrangement joins TRBV11-1 to TRBJ1-6, with 7 bases matching TRBD1. This CDR3 has 15 amino acids. V lost 1 base and J lost 7; bases outside the gene matches: 4. Germline assignment: CDR1 SGHAT and CDR2 FQDESV (reference sequence). CDR3 residues: CASSLDRGKNSPLHF. CDR3 coding DNA: TGTGCCAGCAGCTTAGACAGGGGAAAGAATTCACCCCTCCACTTT. Based on the CDR3 plus reference TRBV11-1 and TRBJ1-6, the full variable domain is EAEVAQSPRYKITEKSQAVAFWCDPISGHATLYWYRQILGQGPELLVQFQDESVVDDSQLPKDRFSAERLKGVDSTLKIQPAELGDSAMYLCASSLDRGKNSPLHFGNGTRLTVT.

The J gene is TRBJ1-5, the V gene TRBV6-5; no clear D gene. CDR3 length: 14 residues. V lost 2 bases and J lost 4, with 9 bases in between. CDR1 and CDR2 from the germline V gene are MNHEY and SVGAGI. CDR3 nucleotides: TGTGCCAGCAGTTACGGAGGGAATAATCAGCCCCAGCATTTT. This encodes CASSYGGNNQPQHF.

This sequence joins TRBV19 and TRBJ1-5; no definite D call. The V and J ends lost 7 bases and 0 bases respectively, with 13 bases between them. In germline, CDR1 is LNHDA, CDR2 SQIVND (reference sequence). This CDR3 has 15 residues. The CDR3 is CASTPPSYSNQPQHF. The DNA of the CDR3 is TGTGCCAGTACCCCCCCCTCCTATAGCAATCAGCCCCAGCATTTT.

V gene TRBV6-4 combines with J gene TRBJ2-1; TRBD2 agrees at 7 bases. The CDR3 is 15 residues long. The J segment lost 10 bases and the V segment lost 3 bases, leaving 12 bases of the junction unmatched. Germline CDR1 MRHNA, CDR2 SNTAGT. CDR3 in DNA: TGTGCCAGCAGTGAGGAAGTAGCGGGTATTCGGGAGCAGTTCTTC. Amino acid sequence: CASSEEVAGIREQFF.

The gene calls are TRBV6-1 and TRBJ1-1; D call uncertain. Germline assignment: CDR1 MNHNS and CDR2 SASEGT. This CDR3 has 11 amino acids. The V and J ends lost 6 bases and 2 bases respectively, with 4 bases between them. The CDR3: CASRDNTEAFF. CDR3 nucleotides: TGTGCCAGCAGAGACAACACTGAAGCTTTCTTT.

The J gene is TRBJ2-5, the V gene TRBV7-2; 8 bases fit TRBD2. Trimming cost V 2 bases and J 5 bases; bases outside gene matches: 10. Germline loops: CDR1 SGHTA, CDR2 FQGNSA. The CDR3 has 16 residues. The CDR3 reads CASSLSGSGGGETQYF. The DNA for the CDR3 is TGTGCCAGCAGCTTATCAGGGAGCGGGGGAGGCGAGACCCAGTACTTC.

CDR3 protein: CASSPRDLNTEAFF. In DNA form, the CDR3 reads TGTGCCAGCAGTCCTAGGGACTTGAACACTGAAGCTTTCTTT. The chain carries TRBV6-6 and TRBJ1-1; D is possibly TRBD1 (5 bases). The CDR3 contains 14 residues. Trimming removed 5 bases at V and 0 bases at J, with 10 bases between. Germline V gives CDR1 MNHNY, CDR2 SVGAGI (reference sequence).

V gene TRBV5-4 combines with J gene TRBJ2-7, with D perhaps matching TRBD2 (5 bases). Trimming took 4 bases from V and 6 from J, leaving 17 bases between them. CDR3 size: 14 residues. Germline V gene lookup returns CDR1 SGHNT and CDR2 YYREEE (reference sequence). The CDR3 is CASSPLPPRGEQYF. CDR3 bases: TGTGCCAGCAGCCCCTTGCCTCCTCGGGGCGAGCAGTACTTC. Variable domain in full (rest from reference TRBV5-4 and TRBJ2-7): ETGVTQSPTHLIKTRGQQVTLRCSSQSGHNTVSWYQQALGQGPQFIFQYYREEENGRGNFPPRFSGLQFPNYSSELNVNALELDDSALYLCASSPLPPRGEQYFGPGTRLTVT.

V usage is TRBV5-3 and J usage is TRBJ2-3, with TRBD1 matching 11 bases. TRBV5-3 counts as an open reading frame of uncertain function. The ends lost 4 bases at V and 6 bases at J; junction bases unmatched: 13. The length of the CDR3 is 17 residues. As DNA, the CDR3 is TGTGCCAGAAGCGCCCCCCAGGGGACAGGGGGAAGGGATACGCAGTATTTT. Protein product: CARSAPQGTGGRDTQYF.

The chain uses TRBV7-8 and TRBJ2-3; no clear D. Germline CDR1 is SGHVS and CDR2 is FQNEAQ. The CDR3 runs to 14 residues. Trimming removed 1 base at V and 0 bases at J, with 5 bases between. The chain's CDR3 is CASSLDSSTDTQYF. For the CDR3, the DNA is TGTGCCAGCAGCTTAGACAGCAGCACAGATACGCAGTATTTT.

The chain recombines TRBV18 with TRBJ1-2, with TRBD1 identical over 7 bases. Germline lookup yields CDR1 KGHSH and CDR2 LQKENI. Unmatched junction bases numbered 7, after V lost 3 bases and J lost 3 bases. CDR3 length equals 15 residues. CDR3 loop: CASSPEDRVDYGYTF. The CDR3 nucleotides are TGTGCCAGCTCACCGGAAGACAGGGTAGACTATGGCTACACCTTC. Full variable domain (rest looked up from reference TRBV18 and TRBJ1-2): NAGVMQNPRHLVRRRGQEARLRCSPMKGHSHVYWYRQLPEEGLKFMVYLQKENIIDESGMPKERFSAEFPKEGPSILRIQQVVRGDSAAYFCASSPEDRVDYGYTFGSGTRLTVV.

This clone is a singleton in its sample. The V call is TRBV21-1, the J call TRBJ1-2; TRBD1 was called by the table and not checked on the DNA. TRBV21-1 is shown as a pseudogene. This CDR3 has 12 residues. In DNA form, the CDR3 reads TGTGCCACCACGACAGGGGGTTTTCGGAAAACCTTC. It translates to CATTTGGFRKTF.

As concerns this clone: This specimen includes other DNA sequences encoding the same CDR3. The J gene is TRBJ2-1, the V gene TRBV4-3, with a possible D match to TRBD1 (6 bases). Between the trimmed V and J ends, which lost 0 bases and 8 bases, there was a span of 11 bases. The CDR3 runs to 14 residues. Germline V gives CDR1 LGHNA, CDR2 YSLEER. This CDR3 is CASSQDRGSDEQFF. As DNA, the CDR3 is TGCGCCAGCAGCCAAGACAGGGGCTCGGATGAGCAGTTCTTC.

The rearrangement joins TRBV10-1 to TRBJ1-1, with a weak D call TRBD1 (5 bases). CDR1 WNHNN and CDR2 SYGVQD come from the germline V gene (reference sequence). The CDR3 loop spans 14 amino acids. V was cut by 9 bases and J by 0 bases, with 14 bases left in between. The CDR3 DNA reads as TGCGCCAGTGTCCTACAGGTTATGAACACTGAAGCTTTCTTT. This encodes CASVLQVMNTEAFF.

The gene calls are TRBV2 and TRBJ1-2, with a weak D call TRBD1 (6 bases). Germline V gives CDR1 SNHLY, CDR2 FYNNEI. V was shortened by 2 bases and J by 7 bases, with 17 bases between the two germline ends. The length of the CDR3 is 15 residues. CDR3 DNA sequence: TGTGCCAGCAGTGAAAATCCCGGGGGCCCCGTTGGCTACACCTTC. Encoded protein: CASSENPGGPVGYTF. Full variable domain (remainder filled in from reference TRBV2 and TRBJ1-2): EPEVTQTPSHQVTQMGQEVILRCVPISNHLYFYWYRQILGQKVEFLVSFYNNEISEKSEIFDDQFSVERPDGSNFTLKIRSTKLEDSAMYFCASSENPGGPVGYTFGSGTRLTVV.